This T cell receptor beta chain was sequenced for a study of Tregs in tolerant kidney transplant recipients. Study-level results: This study did not directly address biological reproducibility. Expanding Tregs on activated donor B cells appeared to best identify donor-specific TCRbeta clones.

J was trimmed by 5 bases and V by 5 bases; bases with no gene match: 9. The CDR3 loop spans 16 amino acids. Germline V gene data show CDR1 as MNHEY and CDR2 as SMNVEV (reference sequence). Method: immunoSEQ multiplex PCR; TCRdb's copy keeps in-frame clones and lacks some. Among about 66,000 clones listed, roughly 92% were seen once. A word on this clone: Its antigen remains unknown.

The sequencing here drew on CD8+ T cells from blood, taken before the transplant. This sequence originates from a human donor who received a combined kidney and bone marrow transplant. V gene TRBV27 combines with J gene TRBJ2-1; 10 bases agree with TRBD2. The chain's CDR3 is CASSRLGLAANNEQFF. CDR3 nucleotide sequence: TGTGCCAGCAGTCGCCTCGGACTAGCGGCCAACAATGAGCAGTTCTTC.